Each of the 23 T cell receptor beta chains below was sequenced from the same sample in a study of early T cells in non-severe SARS-CoV-2 infection. TCRdb passed the 5' RACE reads through MiXCR, listing each CDR3 protein once. Counted here are approximately 67,000 distinct CDR3 sequences, around a tenth occurring once; the ten biggest clones make up 3% to 4%. The material sequenced was whole blood. These receptors all come from an adult who was a healthcare worker with PCR-confirmed SARS-CoV-2 infection or an uninfected control (not recorded which).

In this sample, this clonotype turned up many times. CDR3 residues: CASSQVGPSQYF. CDR3 nucleotides: TGTGCCAGCAGCCAAGTAGGTCCCTCGCAGTACTTC. J is TRBJ2-7 and V is TRBV14, with D unclear. Trimming stripped 1 base from V and 9 bases from J, with 10 bases between. Germline CDR1 reads SGHDN; CDR2 reads FVKESK. CDR3 length equals 12 residues.

This clonotype was recorded at least ten times. The CDR3 is CASSSSGTRYNEQFF. The DNA of the CDR3 is TGTGCCAGCAGTTCCTCCGGGACTAGATACAATGAGCAGTTCTTC. The chain carries TRBV7-9 and TRBJ2-1, with 8 bases identical to TRBD2. The germline gives CDR1 SEHNR, CDR2 FQNEAQ (reference sequence). CDR3 length equals 15 residues. V gave up 6 bases and J gave up 4 bases; unmatched junction bases: 8.

To note about this clonotype: This may come from a read error, since a much larger clone is one base off. CDR3 coding DNA: TGTCCCAGCAGTGAAGCGCTGAACAGGGGAGAGACCCAGTACTTC. Translation: CPSSEALNRGETQYF. This chain joins TRBV6-1 and TRBJ2-5, with 7 bases identical to TRBD1. Germline CDR1 MNHNS, CDR2 SASEGT. This CDR3 contains 15 residues.

In this sample, this clonotype turned up many times. The chain combines TRBV7-9 with TRBJ2-1, with D uncertain. V lost 1 base, J lost 5 bases, and 6 bases lay in between. Germline CDR1 is SEHNR and CDR2 is FQNEAQ (reference sequence). There are 13 residues in the CDR3. The CDR3 region is CASSLGANNEQFF. In nucleotides, the CDR3 is TGTGCCAGCAGCTTAGGGGCCAACAATGAGCAGTTCTTC. The variable domain in full, with the rest retrieved from reference TRBV7-9 and TRBJ2-1, is DTGVSQNPRHKITKRGQNVTFRCDPISEHNRLYWYRQTLGQGPEFLTYFQNEAQLEKSRLLSDRFSAERPKGSFSTLEIQRTEQGDSAMYLCASSLGANNEQFFGPGTRLTVL.

This clonotype was detected many times. The V and J genes are TRBV7-8 and TRBJ2-3; D is undetermined. CDR3 length: 14 residues. CDR1 is SGHVS and CDR2 is FQNEAQ in the germline V gene. Trimming left V 5 bases short and J 4 bases short, with 13 bases between. The CDR3 sequence is CASSPGPPADTQYF. In DNA form, the CDR3 reads TGTGCCAGCAGCCCAGGACCCCCCGCAGATACGCAGTATTTT.

Ten or more counts support this clonotype. The chain recombines TRBV6-6 with TRBJ2-5, with a weak D call TRBD2 (5 bases). V was shortened by 5 bases and J by 2 bases, with 18 bases between the two germline ends. Germline V CDR1 and CDR2: MNHNY, SVGAGI (reference sequence). CDR3 length equals 16 residues. CDR3 DNA: TGTGCCAGCAGTCCCACCGAGGGTTGGGAGCAAGAGACCCAGTACTTC. This encodes CASSPTEGWEQETQYF.

This clonotype was observed many times. This chain uses TRBV18 with TRBJ1-1; 10 nucleotides line up with TRBD1. Trimming cost V 6 bases and J 4 bases; bases outside gene matches: 5. The CDR3 totals 14 residues. Germline V gives CDR1 KGHSH, CDR2 LQKENI. DNA of the CDR3: TGTGCCAGCTCCTCGGGACAGGGGTTCACTGAAGCTTTCTTT. Its translation is CASSSGQGFTEAFF.

J is TRBJ2-2 and V is TRBV12-3 or TRBV12-4, with no clear D. The CDR3 runs 13 residues. V shed 2 bases and J shed 6 bases, with 7 bases lying between them. CDR3 coding DNA: TGTGCCAGCAGTTTAAATCTGGCCGGGGAGCTGTTTTTT. This sequence encodes CASSLNLAGELFF.

This clonotype has at least ten counts. The chain uses TRBV18 and TRBJ2-1, with a tentative D call TRBD1 (5 bases). Trimming stripped 0 bases from V and 8 bases from J, with 11 bases between. This CDR3 is built from 14 residues. Germline V gene lookup returns CDR1 KGHSH and CDR2 LQKENI. The CDR3 spells CASSPPTRVDEQFF. The CDR3 DNA sequence: TGTGCCAGCTCACCACCGACCAGGGTTGATGAGCAGTTCTTC.

The table lists this clonotype with many counts. The chain recombines TRBV7-9 with TRBJ2-1; 13 positions match TRBD2. V gave up 7 bases and J gave up 8 bases; unmatched junction bases: 8. Germline CDR1 and CDR2: SEHNR and FQNEAQ (reference sequence). The length of the CDR3 is 15 residues. The CDR3: CASIPGLAGRDEQFF. CDR3 nucleotide sequence: TGTGCCAGCATCCCGGGACTAGCGGGACGGGATGAGCAGTTCTTC.

There are many counts of this clonotype. CDR3 in DNA: TGTGCCAGCAGCCCCCGGCCATACACAGATACGCAGTATTTT. This translates into CASSPRPYTDTQYF. The chain links TRBV11-2 to TRBJ2-3; D remains ambiguous. V dropped 5 bases and J dropped 2 bases, with 11 bases sitting between them. Germline CDR1 and CDR2: SGHAT and FQNNGV. There are 14 residues in the CDR3.

This rearrangement joins TRBV7-9 to TRBJ1-1, with D hard to call. Trimming left V 3 bases short and J 1 base short, with 9 bases between. The V gene's germline CDR1 is SEHNR and CDR2 FQNEAQ (reference sequence). The CDR3 contains 14 residues. CDR3 in DNA: TGTGCCAGCAGCTTTTTCCCTCAGAACACTGAAGCTTTCTTT. Amino acids: CASSFFPQNTEAFF.

J is TRBJ1-6 and V is TRBV20-1; tentatively, D is TRBD1 (5 bases). There are 14 residues in the CDR3. Trimming pared 6 bases from V and 5 bases from J, leaving 14 bases between. CDR1 is DFQATT and CDR2 is SNEGSKA in the germline V gene (reference sequence). As DNA, the CDR3 is TGCAGTGCCAGGAGGGGAGGGGATAATTCACCCCTCCACTTT. It is translated as CSARRGGDNSPLHF.

This clonotype was observed many times. The rearrangement uses TRBV5-5 and TRBJ2-7; possibly TRBD1 for D (6 bases). Trimming pared 4 bases from V and 4 bases from J, leaving 21 bases between. Germline V gene sequence: CDR1 SGHKS, CDR2 YYEKEE (reference sequence). This CDR3 has 16 residues. The chain's CDR3 is CASSAESGVLGYEQYF. Written as DNA, the CDR3 is TGTGCCAGCAGCGCCGAGTCAGGGGTGCTCGGGTACGAGCAGTACTTC.

The table lists this clonotype with many counts. The rearrangement joins TRBV6-2 or TRBV6-3 to TRBJ2-3, with 8 bases identical to TRBD2. The V and J ends lost 6 bases and 3 bases, in that order; junction bases with no gene match: 8. CDR3 size: 15 residues. In germline, CDR1 is MNHEY, CDR2 SVGEGT. The CDR3 reads CASRAGRAGTDTQYF. The DNA for the CDR3 is TGTGCCAGCAGGGCCGGGAGGGCCGGTACAGATACGCAGTATTTT.

The chain has TRBV3-1 and TRBJ2-1, with TRBD2 matching over 10 bases. Germline loops: CDR1 LGHDT, CDR2 YNNKEL (reference sequence). Trimming took 3 bases from V and 5 from J; bases not matched to a gene: 10. The CDR3 sequence is 17 residues long. The CDR3 sequence: CASSQLAGGRLNNEQFF. The CDR3 DNA follows: TGTGCCAGCAGCCAGTTAGCGGGAGGTAGGCTTAACAATGAGCAGTTCTTC.

This clonotype was detected many times. The chain uses TRBV7-3 and TRBJ2-3; TRBD2 matches at 8 bases. The CDR3 is 15 amino acids. J gave up 0 bases and V 5 bases, and 4 bases lay outside the gene matches. Germline CDR1 reads SGHTA; CDR2 reads FQGTGA. As DNA, the CDR3 is TGTGCCAGCAGCCTTAGCGGGACTAGCACAGATACGCAGTATTTT. Its protein is CASSLSGTSTDTQYF.

The chain employs TRBV5-8 and TRBJ1-4; D is perhaps TRBD1 (6 bases). Per germline, CDR1 SGHTS and CDR2 YDEGEE. V was clipped by 0 bases and J by 3 bases, with 12 bases between them. This CDR3 has 16 amino acids. The CDR3 DNA sequence: TGTGCCAGCAGCTTGGGACGCGGGGGGCCTAATGAAAAACTGTTTTTT. This codes for CASSLGRGGPNEKLFF.

This clonotype was found many times. The chain is built from TRBV7-9 and TRBJ1-1, with TRBD1 identical over 8 bases. This CDR3 is 15 amino acids long. Trimming removed 6 bases from V and 6 bases from J; junction bases left unmatched: 12. CDR1 and CDR2 from the germline V gene are SEHNR and FQNEAQ (reference sequence). The CDR3 DNA reads TGTGCCAGCAGTTCGAAAGACAGGGGAAAGCCTGAAGCTTTCTTT. Protein product: CASSSKDRGKPEAFF.

This clonotype was counted ten times or more. The V and J genes are TRBV10-3 and TRBJ2-3; 7 nucleotides agree with TRBD2. The CDR3 has 14 residues. The ends lost 6 bases at V and 6 bases at J; junction bases unmatched: 9. Germline V CDR1 and CDR2: ENHRY, SYGVKD. CDR3: CAISAGRPGDTQYF. CDR3 sequence (DNA): TGTGCCATCAGCGCCGGGAGGCCCGGGGATACGCAGTATTTT.

The J gene is TRBJ2-1, the V gene TRBV5-1; D is perhaps TRBD1 or TRBD2 (5 bases each). This CDR3 is 14 amino acids long. V was shortened by 1 base and J by 7 bases, with 12 bases between the two germline ends. CDR1 is SGHRS and CDR2 is YFSETQ in the germline V gene. CDR3 coding DNA: TGCGCCAGCAGCTTGCAGGGACGTCCAAATGAGCAGTTCTTC. It specifies CASSLQGRPNEQFF.

Many counts were recorded for this clonotype. The rearrangement uses TRBV20-1 and TRBJ2-1; no clear D gene. The V end was cut by 0 bases, the J end by 8 bases, with 20 bases between. The CDR3 contains 16 residues. The V gene's germline CDR1 is DFQATT and CDR2 SNEGSKA (reference sequence). CDR3 nucleotides: TGCAGTGCTAGAGATGTGAACAGCCCCTTTGGAGATGAGCAGTTCTTC. Protein: CSARDVNSPFGDEQFF.

This clonotype was picked up many times. This CDR3 is CASSLQSADTGELFF. The CDR3, as DNA: TGTGCCAGCAGCCTTCAAAGCGCGGACACCGGGGAGCTGTTTTTT. The chain links TRBV7-2 to TRBJ2-2; the D is unclear. Trimming left V 5 bases short and J 3 bases short, with 13 bases between. The CDR3 is made up of 15 amino acids. Looked up from germline, CDR1 is SGHTA and CDR2 is FQGNSA.